The rows below give T cell receptor beta chains drawn from one sample of a study of CD8 T cells in ankylosing spondylitis. TCRdb redid the calling of the 5' RACE reads with MiXCR, one entry per CDR3 protein. The data hold some 840,000 distinct CDR3 sequences, with around 11% observed a single time. Sample: blood, either unsorted or a sorted T cell fraction (not recorded which). Receptors originate from a male donor with ankylosing spondylitis. The CDR3 runs from the conserved cysteine through the conserved F or W. The D gene is left open where the match is weak. Clone size is given for some rows only: seen once, a few or many times, or a class if the clone is expanded.

TRBD2	few	TRBV5-1	TRBJ2-5	TGCGCCAGCAGCTTGAGAATTACTAGCGGGGACCAAGAGACCCAGTACTTC	CASSLRITSGDQETQYF
TRBD2	-	TRBV6-2/TRBV6-3	TRBJ2-7	TGTGCCAGCCGGCTAGCGGGTGCCTCCTACGAGCAGTACTTC	CASRLAGASYEQYF
-	few	TRBV12-2	TRBJ2-1	TGTGCAAGTCGCTTTACTAGCGGGAGTCGCAATGAGCAGTTCTTC	CASRFTSGSRNEQFF
-	few	TRBV12-2	TRBJ1-2	TGTGCAAGTCGCTTAGGACAGGGGGCACCATATGGCTACACCTTC	CASRLGQGAPYGYTF
-	-	TRBV20-1	TRBJ2-7	TGCAGTGCCCGAAAGACAGGCCTACGCTCCTACGAGCAGTACTTC	CSARKTGLRSYEQYF
-	many	TRBV20-1	TRBJ2-1	TGCAGTGCTAGTTACAGGGATGAGCAGTTCTTC	CSASYRDEQFF
-	few	TRBV7-2	TRBJ1-3	TGTGCCAGCAGCCGGGACTCCAGCTCTGGAAACACCATATATTTT	CASSRDSSSGNTIYF
-	-	TRBV15	TRBJ2-5	TGTGCCACCAGCAGAGGGGAAGGGAGGACGGAGACCCAGTACTTC	CATSRGEGRTETQYF
TRBD1	-	TRBV4-3	TRBJ1-3	TGCGCCAGCACCCTGGACAGGGGAAACACCATATATTTT	CASTLDRGNTIYF
-	many	TRBV29-1	TRBJ1-1	TGCAGCGTCCGACGTCTTTCCGATTCGATGACTGAAGCTTTCTTT	CSVRRLSDSMTEAFF
-	few	TRBV9	TRBJ2-3	TGTGCCAGCAGCCCCCGTCCGGCCCCAGATACGCAGTATTTT	CASSPRPAPDTQYF
-	-	TRBV20-1	TRBJ2-5	TGCAGTGCTAGAGACGGGACTTTCCAAGAGACCCAGTACTTC	CSARDGTFQETQYF
TRBD2	many	TRBV29-1	TRBJ2-3	TGCAGCGCCCTAACTAGCGGGAGTCTCTCAGATACGCAGTATTTT	CSALTSGSLSDTQYF
TRBD2	-	TRBV24-1	TRBJ2-1	TGTGCCACCAGTGATTTGGGAGCGGGGGGGAACAATGAGCAGTTCTTC	CATSDLGAGGNNEQFF
TRBD1	-	TRBV5-1	TRBJ2-7	TGCGCCAGCAGCAAACAGGGGGACGCCTGCGAGCAGTACTTC	CASSKQGDACEQYF
-	-	TRBV7-3	TRBJ2-3	TGTGCCAGCAGCTTAGCGGGGATGGGCACAGATACGCAGTATTTT	CASSLAGMGTDTQYF
-	-	TRBV30	TRBJ2-6	TGTGCCTGGAGTGTAAAGGGCTCTGGGGCCAACGTCCTGACTTTC	CAWSVKGSGANVLTF
TRBD1	few	TRBV11-2	TRBJ1-6	TGTGCCAGCAGCTGGAGACAGGGTTGGGATTCACCCCTCCACTTT	CASSWRQGWDSPLHF
-	few	TRBV7-3	TRBJ2-7	TGTGCCAGCAGCTCAGTCCCTGGGGGGGAGCAGTACTTC	CASSSVPGGEQYF
-	-	TRBV6-2/TRBV6-3	TRBJ2-1	TGTGCCAGCAGTGCCCCCGAATCAGGGGTCACCTACAATGAGCAGTTCTTC	CASSAPESGVTYNEQFF
-	-	TRBV7-2	TRBJ1-5	TGTGCCAGCACCATGGGGGGAAGGGGCCAGCCCCAGCATTTT	CASTMGGRGQPQHF
TRBD1	few	TRBV7-9	TRBJ2-3	TGTGCCAGCATACCCCGGGACAGGGGAGGGGATACGCAGTATTTT	CASIPRDRGGDTQYF
-	-	TRBV9	TRBJ1-2	TGTGCCAGCAGCGTTTTGGGTCAGGGGAACTATGGCTACACCTTC	CASSVLGQGNYGYTF
-	few	TRBV2	TRBJ1-1	TGTGCCAGCAGTGAATGGGGGCTTAACACTGAAGCTTTCTTT	CASSEWGLNTEAFF
TRBD1	-	TRBV20-1	TRBJ2-7	TGCAGTGCTAGGCCATTATCCGGGACAGGACCCTACGAGCAGTACTTC	CSARPLSGTGPYEQYF
TRBD1	-	TRBV11-2	TRBJ1-2	TGTGCCAGCAGCTTAGATCTGGGACAGGGGCGCCTCTCGAATGGCTACACCTTC	CASSLDLGQGRLSNGYTF
-	-	TRBV20-1	TRBJ1-3	TGCAGTGCCGATGTACAGGCTTACGGAGACACCATATATTTT	CSADVQAYGDTIYF
TRBD1	many	TRBV28	TRBJ1-5	TGTGCCAGCAGTTACCGGGACAGCCCCAATCAGCCCCAGCATTTT	CASSYRDSPNQPQHF
TRBD2	-	TRBV19	TRBJ2-7	TGTGCCAGTAGTACGGGACTAATCTACGAGCAGTACTTC	CASSTGLIYEQYF
TRBD2	-	TRBV7-9	TRBJ2-5	TGTGCCAGCAGCCTGGGTAGCGGGAGTGTGGGGACCCAGTACTTC	CASSLGSGSVGTQYF
-	few	TRBV7-2	TRBJ2-2	TGTGCCAGCAGTCGTCAGGGGCTGGTAGGGGGCACCGGGGAGCTGTTTTTT	CASSRQGLVGGTGELFF
-	-	TRBV10-3	TRBJ1-5	TGTGCCATCAGTCAGGGGCAAGATCAGCCCCAGCATTTT	CAISQGQDQPQHF
TRBD2	-	TRBV20-1	TRBJ2-1	TGCAGTGCTAGAGATTTAAGGCTAGCGGGGTCCTACAATGAGCAGTTCTTC	CSARDLRLAGSYNEQFF
-	few	TRBV29-1	TRBJ2-7	TGCAGCGTTGAAGATCGAACTTACGAGCAGTACTTC	CSVEDRTYEQYF
-	-	TRBV5-1	TRBJ2-5	TGCGCCAGCAGCCCCGCCGAAGAAAATGGGACCCAGTACTTC	CASSPAEENGTQYF
-	-	TRBV10-3	TRBJ1-6	TGTGCCACCCGTCCCGGGACCGCGGTGGGAAGGTCACCCCTCCACTTT	CATRPGTAVGRSPLHF